This entry concerns a single T cell receptor (beta chain). Its antigen is still unknown. These data come from a study of chemoradiotherapy in HPV16-positive cancers. Findings and caveats of the study: Better recurrence-free survival went with HPV-responsive T-cell expansion in HPV16-positive patients.

CDR1 is SGHTS and CDR2 is YDEGEE in the germline V gene. V shed 10 bases, J shed 2 bases, and the junction held 19 bases outside the gene matches. The CDR3 is made up of 17 amino acids. Here immunoSEQ multiplex PCR was the method, and the copy in TCRdb shows in-frame clones only, minus some. There are around 16,000 clones in the sample; around four fifths occur only once, and approximately 1.3% lies in the top ten. Collection took place from a patient who underwent chemoradiotherapy. The TCR originated in a human donor with HPV-associated anogenital cancer. The rearrangement links TRBV5-8 to TRBJ2-5; 8 bases fit TRBD2. CDR3 coding DNA: TGTGCCCACAGGTCCTGGCTAGCGGGTGGGTTACAAGAGACCCAGTACTTC. Its translation: CAHRSWLAGGLQETQYF.